The TCR beta chain described here comes from a study of T cell responses to AZD1222 COVID-19 vaccine. Germline V gives CDR1 SGHNT, CDR2 YYREEE (reference sequence). This CDR3 is 15 amino acids long. V lost 4 bases to trimming and J lost 4 bases, with 15 bases between them. Measured with immunoSEQ multiplex PCR; TCRdb has only the in-frame clones, and not every one. The sample contains about 130,000 clones, roughly 90% of which appear only once. The table lists this clone with a count of one. Antigen specificity is unknown. Study-wide results and limits: At baseline, seropositivity was found in only 5 to 7 AZD1222 recipients.

The TCR originated in an adult in good health. The rearrangement links TRBV5-4 to TRBJ1-3, with TRBD1 as a possible D gene (5 bases). The input for sequencing was peripheral blood, taken on day 0 of AZD1222 vaccination. The CDR3 loop is CASSAGWGEGNTIYF. CDR3 nucleotides: TGTGCCAGCAGCGCGGGGTGGGGCGAAGGAAACACCATATATTTT.